These 23 T cell receptor beta chains share one sample of origin, sequenced in a study of cytotoxic CD8 clonotypes in ibrutinib-treated CLL. This table comes from immunoSEQ multiplex PCR, and its TCRdb copy is limited to in-frame clones, with some not included. Among tens of thousands of clones listed, 45% to 65% were seen once. The source material was PBMCs, sampled after 12 months of ibrutinib treatment. The receptor set was obtained from a human donor with chronic lymphocytic leukemia.

The chain uses TRBV15 and TRBJ1-3, with D possibly being TRBD1 (5 bases). Germline CDR1 reads LNHNV; CDR2 reads YYDKDF (reference sequence). V was cut by 2 bases and J by 0 bases, with 14 bases left in between. CDR3 length: 17 residues. The CDR3 DNA sequence: TGTGCCACCAGCAGACTGGGGACGGGGAACTCTGGAAACACCATATATTTT. As protein: CATSRLGTGNSGNTIYF.

This chain connects TRBV19 to TRBJ2-5, with 14 bases that match TRBD2. V was pared by 10 bases and J by 2 bases, with 3 bases of the junction left unmatched. This CDR3 contains 14 residues. Germline CDR1 is LNHDA and CDR2 is SQIVND (reference sequence). The CDR3 protein is CATGLAGVQETQYF. The CDR3 coding sequence is TGTGCCACGGGACTAGCGGGGGTACAAGAGACCCAGTACTTC.

The chain is built from TRBV2 and TRBJ2-1, with D possibly being TRBD2 (5 bases). CDR1 and CDR2 (germline): SNHLY, FYNNEI. This CDR3 is built from 15 residues. V was clipped by 4 bases and J by 6 bases, with 16 bases between them. CDR3 sequence (DNA): TGTGCCAGCAGTGTTGCGAGAGGGCCGGTCAATGAGCAGTTCTTC. Amino acid sequence: CASSVARGPVNEQFF.

The V and J genes are TRBV6-1 and TRBJ1-4, with a weak D call TRBD1 (5 bases). The CDR3 sequence is 13 residues long. The ends were cut back, 6 bases at V and 7 bases at J, with 12 bases in the middle. Germline CDR1 MNHNS, CDR2 SASEGT. CDR3 in amino acids: CASRAQGFEKLFF. The CDR3 DNA is TGTGCCAGCAGGGCCCAGGGTTTTGAAAAACTGTTTTTT.

The V and J genes are TRBV18 and TRBJ2-5; 7 nucleotides match TRBD1. V was pared by 2 bases and J by 3 bases, with 6 bases of the junction left unmatched. The germline V gene encodes CDR1 KGHSH and CDR2 LQKENI. The CDR3 covers 15 residues. The CDR3, as DNA: TGTGCCAGCTCACCAACGGACAGGCGAAAAGAGACCCAGTACTTC. Its translation: CASSPTDRRKETQYF. Full variable domain (remainder filled in from reference TRBV18 and TRBJ2-5): NAGVMQNPRHLVRRRGQEARLRCSPMKGHSHVYWYRQLPEEGLKFMVYLQKENIIDESGMPKERFSAEFPKEGPSILRIQQVVRGDSAAYFCASSPTDRRKETQYFGPGTRLLVL.

The chain uses TRBV4-1 and TRBJ2-1; D may be TRBD1 or TRBD2 (5 bases each). The V end was cut by 3 bases, the J end by 9 bases, with 18 bases between. The CDR3 consists of 15 residues. CDR1 and CDR2 (germline): MGHRA, YSYEKL. For the CDR3, the DNA is TGCGCCAGCAGCCATCTTCAGGGACCCCCGAGTGAGCAGTTCTTC. It translates to CASSHLQGPPSEQFF.

This clone appeared a few times. The chain recombines TRBV6-6 with TRBJ2-4; maybe TRBD2 (6 bases). The V end was cut by 8 bases, the J end by 1 base, with 15 bases between. This CDR3 comprises 15 residues. CDR1 MNHNY and CDR2 SVGAGI come from the germline V gene (reference sequence). The CDR3 nucleotides read TGTGCCAGCCGAGGTCCGGGGGAGGCCAAAAACATTCAGTACTTC. This encodes CASRGPGEAKNIQYF.

This rearrangement joins TRBV5-6 to TRBJ2-7; D is unresolved. CDR3 size: 15 residues. The germline V gene encodes CDR1 SGHDT and CDR2 YYEEEE. Trimming cost V 3 bases and J 3 bases, with 16 bases left between them. The CDR3: CASSSTQKTFYEQYF. For the CDR3, the DNA is TGTGCCAGCAGCTCTACACAAAAGACCTTCTACGAGCAGTACTTC. Full variable domain (missing parts from reference TRBV5-6 and TRBJ2-7): DAGVTQSPTHLIKTRGQQVTLRCSPKSGHDTVSWYQQALGQGPQFIFQYYEEEERQRGNFPDRFSGHQFPNYSSELNVNALLLGDSALYLCASSSTQKTFYEQYFGPGTRLTVT.

This rearrangement joins TRBV14 to TRBJ1-5; a possible D gene is TRBD1 (6 bases). The length of the CDR3 is 16 residues. Germline loops: CDR1 SGHDN, CDR2 FVKESK. Trimming stripped 1 base from V and 2 bases from J, with 12 bases between. DNA of the CDR3: TGTGCCAGCAGCCAAGGCGGGGGGGGCGGCAATCAGCCCCAGCATTTT. This encodes CASSQGGGGGNQPQHF.

This chain joins TRBV5-1 and TRBJ2-1; D not resolved. CDR1 SGHRS and CDR2 YFSETQ come from the germline V gene. V gave up 0 bases and J gave up 9 bases, with 10 bases separating them. This CDR3 contains 13 residues. CDR3 region: CASSLVGPSEQFF. The CDR3 nucleotides read TGCGCCAGCAGCTTGGTGGGCCCGAGTGAGCAGTTCTTC.

This clone was recorded a few times. CDR3 sequence: CATSRSLGDSQDEQYF. In DNA form, the CDR3 reads TGTGCCACCAGCAGATCGCTCGGGGACAGCCAGGACGAGCAGTACTTC. This sequence joins TRBV15 and TRBJ2-7, with 7 bases that match TRBD1. Trimming took 2 bases from V and 5 from J; bases not matched to a gene: 12. The CDR3 covers 16 residues. Germline V gene data show CDR1 as LNHNV and CDR2 as YYDKDF (reference sequence). Full variable domain (outside the CDR3, taken from reference TRBV15 and TRBJ2-7): DAMVIQNPRYQVTQFGKPVTLSCSQTLNHNVMYWYQQKSSQAPKLLFHYYDKDFNNEADTPDNFQSRRPNTSFCFLDIRSPGLGDTAMYLCATSRSLGDSQDEQYFGPGTRLTVT.

CDR3 nucleotide sequence: TGTGCCAGCAGTTCAGGGATCTCTGGAAACACCATATATTTT. Amino acids: CASSSGISGNTIYF. J is TRBJ1-3 and V is TRBV28; a possible D gene is TRBD1 (5 bases). The CDR3 has 14 residues. Looked up from germline, CDR1 is MDHEN and CDR2 is SYDVKM. The ends were cut back, 4 bases at V and 0 bases at J, with 7 bases in the middle. The full variable domain, rest sourced from reference TRBV28 and TRBJ1-3, is DVKVTQSSRYLVKRTGEKVFLECVQDMDHENMFWYRQDPGLGLRLIYFSYDVKMKEKGDIPEGYSVSREKKERFSLILESASTNQTSMYLCASSSGISGNTIYFGEGSWLTVV.

V is TRBV2 and J is TRBJ1-1; maybe TRBD1 (5 bases). The CDR3 is 15 residues long. Per the germline V gene, CDR1 is SNHLY and CDR2 is FYNNEI. Trimming pared 2 bases from V and 2 bases from J, leaving 12 bases between. The CDR3 nucleotides are TGTGCCAGCAGTGAATTGGGGGGGGGTAACACTGAAGCTTTCTTT. This translates into CASSELGGGNTEAFF.

The chain joins TRBV28 to TRBJ2-1; D gene ambiguous. V was trimmed by 5 bases and J by 5 bases, leaving 4 bases between them. In germline, CDR1 is MDHEN, CDR2 SYDVKM. There are 11 residues in the CDR3. The CDR3 loop is CASSRNNEQFF. Here the CDR3 DNA reads TGTGCCAGCAGTCGTAACAATGAGCAGTTCTTC.

This clone was picked up a small number of times. The chain links TRBV7-2 to TRBJ2-5; 8 bases line up with TRBD2. This CDR3 is built from 15 residues. Per germline, CDR1 SGHTA and CDR2 FQGNSA. V lost 5 bases to trimming and J lost 3 bases; unmatched junction nucleotides: 8. CDR3: CASSPAGVAEETQYF. In DNA form, the CDR3 reads TGTGCCAGCAGCCCAGCGGGGGTAGCGGAAGAGACCCAGTACTTC.

This chain links TRBV2 with TRBJ1-1, with D unclear. Germline values: CDR1 SNHLY, CDR2 FYNNEI. V lost 9 bases to trimming and J lost 1 base, with 15 bases between them. The CDR3 covers 14 residues. The CDR3 DNA follows: TGTGCCAGTCACACAGTCGAGGAGAACACTGAAGCTTTCTTT. Encoded protein: CASHTVEENTEAFF. The entire variable domain, with the rest obtained from reference TRBV2 and TRBJ1-1, is as follows: EPEVTQTPSHQVTQMGQEVILRCVPISNHLYFYWYRQILGQKVEFLVSFYNNEISEKSEIFDDQFSVERPDGSNFTLKIRSTKLEDSAMYFCASHTVEENTEAFFGQGTRLTVV.

This chain links TRBV10-3 with TRBJ2-5; TRBD1 matches 8 bases. With 4 bases clipped from V and 4 bases from J, the junction kept 8 bases outside the gene matches. CDR1 ENHRY and CDR2 SYGVKD come from the germline V gene. The CDR3 length is 15 residues. The DNA of the CDR3 is TGTGCCATCAGTGTGGCAGGGGGCGTGGTAGAGACCCAGTACTTC. As protein: CAISVAGGVVETQYF.

This rearrangement joins TRBV29-1 to TRBJ1-2; the match to TRBD1 covers 7 bases. Germline V lookup: CDR1 SQVTM, CDR2 ANQGSEA. The CDR3 length is 14 residues. J was trimmed by 2 bases and V by 6 bases; bases with no gene match: 9. CDR3 bases: TGCAGCGTCGGCGGACAGGCGCCAAACTATGGCTACACCTTC. Residues: CSVGGQAPNYGYTF.

The sample holds a few counts of this clone. This chain connects TRBV7-2 to TRBJ2-7; possibly TRBD1 or TRBD2 for D (5 bases each). The germline V gene encodes CDR1 SGHTA and CDR2 FQGNSA. There are 13 residues in the CDR3. The V and J ends lost 5 bases and 2 bases respectively, with 10 bases between them. For the CDR3, the DNA is TGTGCCAGCAGCCCAACGGGACCCTACGAGCAGTACTTC. Protein sequence: CASSPTGPYEQYF. The variable domain in full, with the rest retrieved from reference TRBV7-2 and TRBJ2-7, is GAGVSQSPSNKVTEKGKDVELRCDPISGHTALYWYRQSLGQGLEFLIYFQGNSAPDKSGLPSDRFSAERTGGSVSTLTIQRTQQEDSAVYLCASSPTGPYEQYFGPGTRLTVT.

In its sample, this clone was seen many times. The chain employs TRBV2 and TRBJ2-2, with TRBD2 identical over 7 bases. Germline values: CDR1 SNHLY, CDR2 FYNNEI. The V segment lost 2 bases and the J segment 4 bases; nucleotides outside the gene matches: 10. This CDR3 region has 17 residues. CDR3 loop: CASSETRGGGGTGELFF. DNA of the CDR3: TGTGCCAGCAGTGAAACTAGAGGCGGGGGAGGCACCGGGGAGCTGTTTTTT.

In its sample, this clone was seen once. The rearrangement links TRBV7-9 to TRBJ1-2; D not resolved. This CDR3 has 13 amino acids. The germline gives CDR1 SEHNR, CDR2 FQNEAQ (reference sequence). Trimming shortened V by 1 base and J by 2 bases, and 5 bases separated the two germline ends. CDR3 in amino acids: CASSLDKNYGYTF. The CDR3 nucleotides are TGTGCCAGCAGCTTAGACAAAAACTATGGCTACACCTTC.

The V call is TRBV4-2, the J call TRBJ2-1; D may be TRBD2 (5 bases). The V gene lost 0 bases and the J gene lost 6 bases, with 9 bases spanning the gap. Germline CDR1 and CDR2: LGHNA and YNFKEQ. This CDR3 region has 14 residues. The chain's CDR3 is CASSQEPSFNEQFF. CDR3 in DNA: TGTGCCAGCAGCCAAGAACCTAGCTTCAATGAGCAGTTCTTC.

The chain is built from TRBV6-5 and TRBJ2-5, with TRBD2 matching over 8 bases. The CDR3 extends over 15 amino acids. In germline, CDR1 is MNHEY, CDR2 SVGAGI. The J segment lost 5 bases and the V segment lost 11 bases, leaving 16 bases of the junction unmatched. The chain's CDR3 is CASRARRGVWETQYF. The DNA for the CDR3 is TGTGCCTCGCGTGCCAGGCGGGGGGTATGGGAGACCCAGTACTTC.